A selection of T cell receptor beta chains follows, all from one sample in a study of PD-1 blockade in classical Hodgkin lymphoma. TCRdb keeps only in-frame clones here, not all; method: immunoSEQ multiplex PCR. This table has tens of thousands of clones, 85% to 95% appearing once. Sample: peripheral blood mononuclear cells (PBMCs). Source of these receptors: a human donor with classical Hodgkin lymphoma. CDR3s include the opening cysteine and the closing phenylalanine or tryptophan. D genes are given only for firm matches. Some rows mark clone size as missing; the rest say once, few, many or name a class of expanded clone.

d_call j_call clone_size v_call cdr3_nt cdr3_aa
TRBD1 TRBJ1-2 - TRBV19 TGTGCCAGTAGTACCAGGGGGTATGGCTACACCTTC CASSTRGYGYTF
TRBD1 TRBJ1-2 - TRBV5-1 TGCGCCAGCAGCCCTCAGGGGGATCCTGGTGGCTACACCTTC CASSPQGDPGGYTF
TRBD2 TRBJ2-3 - TRBV7-9 TGTGCCAGCAGAGCCCCTTATAGCGGGGGGAACACAGATACGCAGTATTTT CASRAPYSGGNTDTQYF
TRBD2 TRBJ2-7 - TRBV29-1 TGCAGCGTTGGTCTAGCGGGGAACTACGAGCAGTACTTC CSVGLAGNYEQYF
- TRBJ2-7 - TRBV5-1 TGCGCCAGCAGACAGGCGAGCTCCTACGAGCAGTACTTC CASRQASSYEQYF
TRBD1 TRBJ2-5 - TRBV28 TGTGCCAGCAGCCCCCACTCCCCGACAGGGGGGATGGAGACCCAGTACTTC CASSPHSPTGGMETQYF
- TRBJ2-5 - TRBV7-9 TGTGCCAGCAGCTTAATTCAGTTAGGCCAAGAGACCCAGTACTTC CASSLIQLGQETQYF
- TRBJ2-7 once TRBV7-8 TGTGCCAGCAGCTTAGCGAAGACCCAGGGGGGAAAGGGCTACGAGCAGTACTTC CASSLAKTQGGKGYEQYF
TRBD1 TRBJ2-5 - TRBV29-1 TGCAGCGCCAGGGAACAGGGGGCAGGAGAGACCCAGTACTTC CSAREQGAGETQYF
- TRBJ2-5 - TRBV18 TGTGCCAGCTCACCCCAAGAGACCCAGTACTTC CASSPQETQYF
- TRBJ1-2 - TRBV28 TGTGCCAGCAGTTCAACCGGGATCTCCCTCTATGGCTACACCTTC CASSSTGISLYGYTF
TRBD2 TRBJ2-3 - TRBV7-8 TGTGCCAGCAGCTCCGGACTAGCGGGAGGGCGGGGCACAGATACGCAGTATTTT CASSSGLAGGRGTDTQYF
- TRBJ1-2 - TRBV6-4 TGTGCCAGCAGTGAGAGGGTAGGAGGTAATGGCTACACCTTC CASSERVGGNGYTF
- TRBJ1-3 - TRBV9 TGTGCCAGCAGTTACCGAGACAGGAGCTCTGGAAACACCATATATTTT CASSYRDRSSGNTIYF
TRBD1 TRBJ1-1 - TRBV9 TGTGCCAGCAGCGTAGGAGGGACAGGGAGGGGCACTGAAGCTTTCTTT CASSVGGTGRGTEAFF
- TRBJ1-5 once TRBV13 TGTGCCAGCAGCTCGGGACGGTATAGCAATCAGCCCCAGCATTTT CASSSGRYSNQPQHF
- TRBJ1-3 few TRBV5-4 TGTGCCAGCAGCTTCAGGTCTGCAAACACCATATATTTT CASSFRSANTIYF
- TRBJ2-7 - TRBV7-2 TGTGCCAGCAGCTTCGGGCTCGGGAACGAGCAGTACTTC CASSFGLGNEQYF
- TRBJ1-5 - TRBV20-1 TGCAGTGTCGGAAGGGACCAGCCCCAGCATTTT CSVGRDQPQHF
- TRBJ1-1 - TRBV6-5 TGTGCCAGCAGTGAATCAGGTTTGCGGGCTTTCTTT CASSESGLRAFF
- TRBJ2-2 - TRBV2 TGTGCCAGCAGTGAAGTCAGGGCTAACACCGGGGAGCTGTTTTTT CASSEVRANTGELFF
- TRBJ1-6 - TRBV6-1 TGTGCCAGCAGTGTCGGTCAGGGCCATTCACCCCTCCACTTT CASSVGQGHSPLHF
- TRBJ1-1 few TRBV7-9 TGTGCCAGCAGCTTTTCTATGAACACTGAAGCTTTCTTT CASSFSMNTEAFF
TRBD2 TRBJ2-7 few TRBV5-6 TGTGCCAGCCCTACCTCGGGGGGAGCGGGACCCTACGAGCAGTACTTC CASPTSGGAGPYEQYF
TRBD1 TRBJ2-1 - TRBV9 TGTGCCAGCAGCGTAGAAGGACAGGGAGAGCAGTTCTTC CASSVEGQGEQFF
- TRBJ1-3 - TRBV13 TGTGCCAGCGCTCTGAGGGTTACTGGAAACACCATATATTTT CASALRVTGNTIYF
- TRBJ2-7 - TRBV27 TGTGCCAGCAGTTCACTAGAAAGCTCCTACGAGCAGTACTTC CASSSLESSYEQYF
TRBD1 TRBJ1-2 - TRBV9 TGTGCCAGCAGCCTCGGACAGGGGACTCATGGCTACACCTTC CASSLGQGTHGYTF
- TRBJ2-3 - TRBV18 TGTGCCAGCTCACCAGGGGCCATGGGCACAGATACGCAGTATTTT CASSPGAMGTDTQYF
- TRBJ1-1 - TRBV30 TGTGCCTGGATCATACGGGGGAACCCCTTGATGAACACTGAAGCTTTCTTT CAWIIRGNPLMNTEAFF
- TRBJ2-7 - TRBV10-3 TGTGCCATCAGTGAAGTTGCAGTCTCCTACGAGCAGTACTTC CAISEVAVSYEQYF
- TRBJ1-6 - TRBV9 TGTGCCAGCACCCGTGGTATCAATTCACCCCTCCACTTT CASTRGINSPLHF
- TRBJ2-7 - TRBV5-1 TGCGCCAGCAGCTTGGGAGGGGGGGCGACCTACGAGCAGTACTTC CASSLGGGATYEQYF
TRBD2 TRBJ2-7 - TRBV4-1 TGCGCCAGCAGCCCGGGACTAGCGGGAGCGGATTCCTACGAGCAGTACTTC CASSPGLAGADSYEQYF
- TRBJ2-2 - TRBV9 TGTGCCAGCAGCGTAGGCCCGGGCTCGAGCACCGGGGAGCTGTTTTTT CASSVGPGSSTGELFF
- TRBJ1-5 - TRBV30 TGTGCCTGGAGTGCCGGTGGAGGGGCGGGACAGCCCCAGCATTTT CAWSAGGGAGQPQHF
- TRBJ1-2 - TRBV19 TGTGCCAGTAGTATAGCTGGGACTAACTATGGCTACACCTTC CASSIAGTNYGYTF
TRBD1 TRBJ2-3 - TRBV4-3 TGCGCCAGCAGCCAAGTAGGGGGACAGGGCACAGATACGCAGTATTTT CASSQVGGQGTDTQYF
- TRBJ1-5 - TRBV30 TGTGCCTGGACCGCGGGGGGGAATCAGCCCCAGCATTTT CAWTAGGNQPQHF
TRBD1 TRBJ1-4 - TRBV11-2 TGTGCCAGCAGCCGGAGAGGGGGCCGGGCAACTAATGAAAAACTGTTTTTT CASSRRGGRATNEKLFF
TRBD2 TRBJ2-7 - TRBV7-9 TGTGCCAGCAGCCCGACTAGCGGGGGCTCCTACGAGCAGTACTTC CASSPTSGGSYEQYF
- TRBJ2-3 - TRBV6-5 TGTGCCAGCAGTTACTCGGGGGGTCGCACAGATACGCAGTATTTT CASSYSGGRTDTQYF
- TRBJ1-2 - TRBV19 TGTGCCAGTAGGCAGGGTGATGGCTACACCTTC CASRQGDGYTF
- TRBJ2-5 once TRBV5-1 TGCGCCAGCCGCGAGGAGGCAGAGACCCAGTACTTC CASREEAETQYF
- TRBJ2-7 - TRBV7-2 TGTGCCAGCAGCTTAGCTGGGCAGACTTCCTACGAGCAGTACTTC CASSLAGQTSYEQYF
- TRBJ1-2 - TRBV7-2 TGTGCCAGCAGCTTTTCTAGCCAGTATGGCTACACCTTC CASSFSSQYGYTF
- TRBJ2-7 - TRBV7-2 TGTGCCAGCAGCTTAGGGCCTTCCTACGAGCAGTACTTC CASSLGPSYEQYF
- TRBJ2-3 - TRBV12-5 TGTGCTAGTGGTTACTTCGTTATTGGCACAGATACGCAGTATTTT CASGYFVIGTDTQYF
- TRBJ1-1 - TRBV25-1 TGTGCCAGCAGTGACAGGGGCTCCTTGAACACTGAAGCTTTCTTT CASSDRGSLNTEAFF
- TRBJ2-3 once TRBV19 TGTGCCAGTAGCAACCCGCCAGGAGGCACAGATACGCAGTATTTT CASSNPPGGTDTQYF
- TRBJ1-1 - TRBV10-3 TGTGCCATCGCGGTACCGGGACCCGACCTGGGCACTGAAGCTTTCTTT CAIAVPGPDLGTEAFF
- TRBJ1-4 - TRBV7-9 TGTGCCAGCAGCGTACTAACAGGGAGGAAAAATGAAAAACTGTTTTTT CASSVLTGRKNEKLFF
- TRBJ2-5 - TRBV5-4 TGTGCCAGCAGCTTGGGGGAGACTCAAGAGACCCAGTACTTC CASSLGETQETQYF
- TRBJ2-7 once TRBV27 TGTGCCAGCAGCCGATCACAGGGATCCTACGAGCAGTACTTC CASSRSQGSYEQYF